This paragraph covers one T cell receptor beta chain sequence. The target antigen is unknown. Germline assignment: CDR1 GTSNPN and CDR2 SVGIG (reference sequence). J gave up 4 bases and V 2 bases, and 6 bases lay outside the gene matches. This CDR3 comprises 14 residues. It was with random hexamers that roughly 0.5 to 1 ug RNA was reverse transcribed. Amplification of TCR beta CDR3 by immunoSEQ multiplex PCR spanned 54 Vbeta and 13 Jbeta. TCRdb redid the calling of the immunoSEQ multiplex PCR reads with MiXCR, one entry per CDR3 protein. The sample carries about 290,000 distinct CDR3 sequences, around nine tenths recorded once. This sample was taken from a study of CD8 T cells in Susac syndrome. From blood CD8+ and CD4+ T cells, TCR beta sequences were generated. The multiple sclerosis controls were treatment-naive patients with relapsing-remitting disease that was stable or active. Study outcomes and limitations: Acknowledgment was made by the study that its TCR sequencing and HLA analysis involved a relatively small number of individuals.

The chain employs TRBV30 and TRBJ2-3; 7 positions match TRBD1. Sequenced sample: CD8+ T cells from PBMCs. The origin of this receptor is a human donor with multiple sclerosis. CDR3 protein: CAWSRQGVSDTQYF. The CDR3 coding sequence is TGTGCCTGGAGTAGACAGGGAGTCTCAGATACGCAGTATTTT. The variable domain in full, completed from reference TRBV30 and TRBJ2-3, reads SQTIHQWPATLVQPVGSPLSLECTVEGTSNPNLYWYRQAAGRGLQLLFYSVGIGQISSEVPQNLSASRPQDRQFILSSKKLLLSDSGFYLCAWSRQGVSDTQYFGPGTRLTVL.